This TCR beta chain was documented in a study of shared clonotypes between healthy human individuals. Whole-study context: Per-donor plates numbered three CD4 naive, three CD4 memory, two CD8 naive and one CD8 memory. Study outcomes and limitations: Large sequencing depth failed to make sorted-subset sequencing complete, rarefaction showed.

The germline V gene encodes CDR1 SGHTA and CDR2 FQGNSA. The CDR3 sequence is 15 residues long. V was pared by 3 bases and J by 5 bases, with 16 bases between. This clone was counted a single time. Antigen specificity is unknown. Clones were sequenced by immunoSEQ multiplex PCR, and TCRdb holds only the in-frame ones, with some missing. The table records about 1.1 million clones, approximately 80% of them present only once. Sample: memory CD4+ T cells from PBMCs. Subset reported: CD45RA-negative fraction. This TCR derives from a man aged 18 to 30 in good health. Some clones in this sample may be carry-over from other donors' samples. The chain recombines TRBV7-2 with TRBJ2-5; TRBD1 or TRBD2 may be the D gene (5 bases each). CDR3 amino acids: CASSFTRDPWETQYF. The CDR3 DNA follows: TGTGCCAGCAGCTTTACCCGGGACCCCTGGGAGACCCAGTACTTC.